These T cell receptor beta chains were read from a single sample in a study of T-cell reconstitution after alpha-beta-depleted transplantation in children. TCRdb used MiXCR to reprocess the PCR reads, holding one entry per CDR3 protein. The repertoire holds around 440,000 distinct CDR3 sequences, with about 17% as singletons. The material was PBMCs, mostly from graft donor cells, obtained 360 days after TCRalphabeta/CD19-depleted stem cell transplant. Source of these receptors: a boy under two years old who had a stem cell transplant for Wiskott-Aldrich syndrome, so the T cells may come from the graft donor. Both conserved end residues are part of each CDR3. D genes are given only for firm matches. For some rows the clone size is stated as once, few or many, or as a class when expanded; others skip it.

V gene: TRBV24-1; clone size: many; J gene: TRBJ2-2; D gene: NA; CDR3 DNA: TGTGCCACCAGTGATTTGCATTCCACCGGGGAGCTGTTTTTT; CDR3 protein: CATSDLHSTGELFF
V gene: TRBV10-3; clone size: NA; J gene: TRBJ2-2; D gene: TRBD1; CDR3 DNA: TGTGCCATCAGTCATGCCGGGACAGGTGGGACCGGGGAGCTGTTTTTT; CDR3 protein: CAISHAGTGGTGELFF
V gene: TRBV5-6; clone size: many; J gene: TRBJ1-1; D gene: NA; CDR3 DNA: TGTGCCAGCAGCTTTTTGGGGACTGAAGCTTTCTTT; CDR3 protein: CASSFLGTEAFF
V gene: TRBV12-3/TRBV12-4; clone size: few; J gene: TRBJ2-7; D gene: TRBD1; CDR3 DNA: TGTGCCAGCAGTTTAGTGGGACAGGGGGCGCCCGAGCAGTACTTC; CDR3 protein: CASSLVGQGAPEQYF
V gene: TRBV4-1; clone size: NA; J gene: TRBJ2-1; D gene: TRBD2; CDR3 DNA: TGCGCCAGCAGCCCTCTCGCTAGCGGGGAAAACAATGAGCAGTTCTTC; CDR3 protein: CASSPLASGENNEQFF
V gene: TRBV25-1; clone size: few; J gene: TRBJ1-1; D gene: TRBD1; CDR3 DNA: TGTGCCAGCAGTGAATACAGGGGGAGGACTGAAGCTTTCTTT; CDR3 protein: CASSEYRGRTEAFF
V gene: TRBV20-1; clone size: NA; J gene: TRBJ2-5; D gene: NA; CDR3 DNA: TGCAGTGCTAGAGTCCAGGGTCCCCAAGAGACCCAGTACTTC; CDR3 protein: CSARVQGPQETQYF
V gene: TRBV7-9; clone size: few; J gene: TRBJ2-7; D gene: TRBD1; CDR3 DNA: TGTGCCAGCAGCCGGGACAGGGGGCCGGACGAGCAGTACTTC; CDR3 protein: CASSRDRGPDEQYF
V gene: TRBV4-2; clone size: NA; J gene: TRBJ2-5; D gene: TRBD1; CDR3 DNA: TGTGCCAGCAGCCATAGGGACAGGGGACGAGAGACCCAGTACTTC; CDR3 protein: CASSHRDRGRETQYF
V gene: TRBV19; clone size: NA; J gene: TRBJ1-1; D gene: NA; CDR3 DNA: TGTGCCAGTAGTAACAGGGATCGAATTAAAGCTTTCTTT; CDR3 protein: CASSNRDRIKAFF
V gene: TRBV3-1; clone size: few; J gene: TRBJ2-7; D gene: NA; CDR3 DNA: TGTGCCAGCAGCCAAGATCAGAGTTTCCTCTCCTACGAGCAGTACTTC; CDR3 protein: CASSQDQSFLSYEQYF
V gene: TRBV7-2; clone size: few; J gene: TRBJ2-2; D gene: NA; CDR3 DNA: TGTGCCAGCAACCTCGGGGCTAGTGGGACCGGGGAGCTGTTTTTT; CDR3 protein: CASNLGASGTGELFF
V gene: TRBV2; clone size: few; J gene: TRBJ2-2; D gene: NA; CDR3 DNA: TGTGCCAGCAGTGAACCCAGGGGAGACACCGGGGAGCTGTTTTTT; CDR3 protein: CASSEPRGDTGELFF
V gene: TRBV27; clone size: NA; J gene: TRBJ2-7; D gene: NA; CDR3 DNA: TGTGCCAGCAGTTTTCTCGGGCCCCTTAGTGGCTACGAGCAGTACTTC; CDR3 protein: CASSFLGPLSGYEQYF
V gene: TRBV7-2; clone size: many; J gene: TRBJ2-4; D gene: TRBD1; CDR3 DNA: TGTGCCAGCAGTCGGGACAGGATAAAAAACATTCAGTACTTC; CDR3 protein: CASSRDRIKNIQYF
V gene: TRBV6-2/TRBV6-3; clone size: NA; J gene: TRBJ2-1; D gene: NA; CDR3 DNA: TGTGCCAGCTCCTCCAATCCCACTTCTATGTCCTACAATGAGCAGTTCTTC; CDR3 protein: CASSSNPTSMSYNEQFF
V gene: TRBV29-1; clone size: few; J gene: TRBJ2-5; D gene: NA; CDR3 DNA: TGCAGCGTTGAAGAGACATTGGGCTTC; CDR3 protein: CSVEETLGF
V gene: TRBV27; clone size: many; J gene: TRBJ2-2; D gene: TRBD1; CDR3 DNA: TGTGCCAGCAGTTCAGGGGGCAACACCGGGGAGCTGTTTTTT; CDR3 protein: CASSSGGNTGELFF
V gene: TRBV15; clone size: many; J gene: TRBJ2-1; D gene: TRBD1; CDR3 DNA: TGTGCCACCACCGCAGTTCCGAGGGACAGGGTTTACAATGAGCAGTTCTTC; CDR3 protein: CATTAVPRDRVYNEQFF
V gene: TRBV28; clone size: NA; J gene: TRBJ2-7; D gene: TRBD1; CDR3 DNA: TGTGCCAGCAGTCCGACCCGACAGGGCTACGAGCAGTACTTC; CDR3 protein: CASSPTRQGYEQYF
V gene: TRBV27; clone size: NA; J gene: TRBJ2-7; D gene: NA; CDR3 DNA: TGTGCCAGCAGTTTAGGGGAATTCTACGAGCAGTACTTC; CDR3 protein: CASSLGEFYEQYF
V gene: TRBV11-2; clone size: NA; J gene: TRBJ1-6; D gene: TRBD1; CDR3 DNA: TGTGCCAGCAGCTCACAGGGGTATAATTCACCCCTCCACTTT; CDR3 protein: CASSSQGYNSPLHF
V gene: TRBV7-9; clone size: NA; J gene: TRBJ2-7; D gene: TRBD1; CDR3 DNA: TGTGCCAGCAGCTTACCGGGACAGGGCAGACACGAGCAGTACTTC; CDR3 protein: CASSLPGQGRHEQYF
V gene: TRBV29-1; clone size: NA; J gene: TRBJ1-2; D gene: TRBD1; CDR3 DNA: TGCAGCATCTGGACAGGTGAAATCTATGGCTACACCTTC; CDR3 protein: CSIWTGEIYGYTF
V gene: TRBV12-3/TRBV12-4; clone size: NA; J gene: TRBJ1-6; D gene: NA; CDR3 DNA: TGTGCCAGCAGTTTTAATGCGGGGGGCTCCTATAATTCACCCCTCCACTTT; CDR3 protein: CASSFNAGGSYNSPLHF
V gene: TRBV20-1; clone size: NA; J gene: TRBJ2-2; D gene: TRBD1; CDR3 DNA: TGCAGTGCTAGCAGAGCACAGGGGCGCACCGGGGAGCCGTTTTTT; CDR3 protein: CSASRAQGRTGEPFF
V gene: TRBV4-2; clone size: few; J gene: TRBJ2-1; D gene: TRBD1; CDR3 DNA: TGTGCCAGCACGCATTACGGGACAGGGCCCCCGAGCTCCTACAATGAGCAGTTCTTC; CDR3 protein: CASTHYGTGPPSSYNEQFF
V gene: TRBV20-1; clone size: NA; J gene: TRBJ2-3; D gene: TRBD2; CDR3 DNA: TGCAGTGCCACCACGACTAGCGGGGGGCCTAGGACAGATACGCAGTATTTT; CDR3 protein: CSATTTSGGPRTDTQYF
V gene: TRBV23-1; clone size: NA; J gene: TRBJ2-2; D gene: TRBD1; CDR3 DNA: TGCGCCAGCAGTCAATCCGGGCAGGGGGACACCGGGGAGCTGTTTTTT; CDR3 protein: CASSQSGQGDTGELFF